This TCR beta chain was identified in a study of blood T cell repertoires in COVID-19. Study at large: Acute and convalescent COVID-19 specimens originated in the United States, Italy and Spain. From T cells, B-cell-depleted T cells, or PBMCs came the material, which was cDNA or gDNA.

Trimming took off 5 bases at V and 0 bases at J, with 17 bases between the two ends. CDR3 length equals 17 residues. CDR1 MDHEN and CDR2 SYDVKM come from the germline V gene. In the original processing: For nucleated cells, counts were estimated from reference gene primer amplification. Produced via immunoSEQ multiplex PCR; TCRdb's table is partial and in-frame only. V and J calls and clone size are those listed in that table; D and trimming were worked out from the DNA. The table includes about 42,000 clones, around three quarters detected once. This receptor was identified in an elderly man with acute or convalescent COVID-19. The chain employs TRBV28 and TRBJ2-4, with D possibly matching TRBD1 (5 bases). The sample consisted of peripheral blood. Here the CDR3 reads CASSPPQGTLAKNIQYF. The CDR3, as DNA: TGTGCCAGCAGTCCCCCGCAGGGCACCTTAGCCAAAAACATTCAGTACTTC.